This T cell receptor (beta chain) originates from a study of T cell responses to AZD1222 COVID-19 vaccine. Study context: Both about-4-week and about-12-week second-dose recipients were combined.

The CDR3 is made up of 15 amino acids. In germline, CDR1 is MNHEY, CDR2 SVGEGT. With 4 bases clipped from V and 4 bases from J, the junction kept 8 bases outside the gene matches. Notes on this clone: Its antigen is not identified.

Findings of the study overall: It should be noted that donors were predominantly white British and more often female, and clonal diversity was possibly underestimated. Repertoires were sampled only after the peak T cell response.

Some clones are missing from TCRdb's copy, which holds only in-frame ones; the method was immunoSEQ multiplex PCR. The profile covers roughly 42,000 clones, with around three quarters appearing a single time and about 3.8% taken by the ten largest. Sequencing used peripheral blood, obtained on day 0 of AZD1222 vaccination. The origin of this receptor is an adult in good health. This chain connects TRBV6-2 or TRBV6-3 to TRBJ1-2; 8 bases map to TRBD1. The CDR3 spells CASSSPGQAIYGYTF. The CDR3 nucleotides read TGTGCCAGCAGTTCCCCGGGACAGGCCATCTATGGCTACACCTTC.